What follows are 15 T cell receptor beta chains derived from one specimen sequenced in a study of regulatory T cells in long-lasting Graves disease. Regarding time point: newly diagnosed GD, antithyroid drugs for less than 3 months. PBMC RNA served as the TCR library source. CDR3-region Arm-PCR and iRepertoire HTBI primers produced the TCR beta libraries. MiXCR, applied by TCRdb to the multiplex PCR reads, yields one record per CDR3 protein. The sample lists over 400,000 distinct CDR3 sequences, around 15% seen once, with about 15% in the top ten. These data also formed part of another study, on T cells in Graves' hyperthyroidism and ophthalmopathy.

The input for sequencing was peripheral blood mononuclear cells (PBMCs), taken at new diagnosis, from a patient treated with antithyroid drugs. These receptors all stem from a woman aged 45-65 years with Graves disease.

The chain has TRBV20-1 and TRBJ2-7; the match to TRBD2 covers 11 bases. Germline V gives CDR1 DFQATT, CDR2 SNEGSKA (reference sequence). The CDR3 length is 13 residues. V lost 7 bases, J lost 6 bases, and 8 bases stayed unmatched. CDR3 in amino acids: CSGLRTSGREQYF. In DNA form, the CDR3 reads TGCAGTGGCCTTCGGACTAGCGGGCGCGAGCAGTACTTC.

This clonotype was detected ten times or more. For the CDR3, the DNA is TGTGCCAGCAGTTTTAGGTCGGAGAATGAAAAACTGTTTTTT. Translation: CASSFRSENEKLFF. V usage is TRBV12-3 or TRBV12-4 and J usage is TRBJ1-4; D unresolved. Between the trimmed V and J ends, which lost 3 bases and 5 bases, there was a span of 10 bases. This CDR3 has 14 amino acids.

About this clonotype: Given the absence of the conserved phenylalanine or tryptophan at the CDR3 end, a read error is likely. The chain recombines TRBV7-8 with TRBJ2-6; 7 nucleotides align to TRBD2. Germline V lookup: CDR1 SGHVS, CDR2 FQNEAQ. Trimming cost V 6 bases and J 4 bases; bases outside gene matches: 9. The CDR3 has 16 residues. This CDR3 is CASRPGTTLGANVLTL. The CDR3 DNA reads as TGTGCCAGCAGGCCCGGGACTACCCTCGGGGCCAACGTCCTGACTCTC.

This sequence joins TRBV3-1 and TRBJ2-1, with 8 bases fitting TRBD2. This CDR3 is 17 amino acids long. Germline V lookup: CDR1 LGHDT, CDR2 YNNKEL (reference sequence). V dropped 0 bases and J dropped 2; count of bases not matched to a gene: 6. The CDR3 sequence is CASSQDLLAATYNEQFF. DNA for the CDR3: TGTGCCAGCAGCCAAGATCTACTAGCGGCAACCTACAATGAGCAGTTCTTC.

This clonotype was recorded many times. The chain joins TRBV6-2 or TRBV6-3 to TRBJ2-7; the match to TRBD1 covers 7 bases. The germline CDR1 and CDR2 sequences are MNHEY and SVGEGT. This CDR3 comprises 14 residues. The V segment lost 1 base and the J segment 5 bases; nucleotides outside the gene matches: 5. CDR3 protein: CASSYFKQGNEQYF. CDR3 DNA: TGTGCCAGCAGTTACTTTAAACAGGGGAACGAGCAGTACTTC.

There are many counts of this clonotype. This sequence joins TRBV20-1 and TRBJ2-1, with a possible D match to TRBD2 (5 bases). The V gene lost 2 bases and the J gene lost 4 bases, with 15 bases spanning the gap. The CDR3 covers 15 residues. Per the germline V gene, CDR1 is DFQATT and CDR2 is SNEGSKA (reference sequence). The CDR3 reads CSARPGFGVYNEQFF. CDR3 nucleotides: TGCAGTGCTAGACCGGGCTTCGGGGTTTACAATGAGCAGTTCTTC.

This clonotype occurred many times. The chain uses TRBV14 and TRBJ1-4; no firm D call. The CDR3 runs to 12 residues. Germline V gives CDR1 SGHDN, CDR2 FVKESK. The V end lost 4 bases, the J end lost 5 bases, and 5 bases lay between the germline ends. For the CDR3, the DNA is TGTGCCAGCAGCCGGGCCAATGAAAAACTGTTTTTT. Protein product: CASSRANEKLFF. Combining the CDR3 with reference TRBV14 and TRBJ1-4 gives the whole variable domain EAGVTQFPSHSVIEKGQTVTLRCDPISGHDNLYWYRRVMGKEIKFLLHFVKESKQDESGMPNNRFLAERTGGTYSTLKVQPAELEDSGVYFCASSRANEKLFFGSGTQLSVL.

This chain joins TRBV5-1 and TRBJ2-7, with unresolved D. V shed 1 base and J shed 0 bases, with 11 bases lying between them. The CDR3 has 15 amino acids. Germline CDR1 reads SGHRS; CDR2 reads YFSETQ. This CDR3 reads CASSLNQATSYEQYF. The CDR3 DNA reads as TGCGCCAGCAGCTTGAACCAGGCAACCTCCTACGAGCAGTACTTC. Based on the CDR3 plus reference TRBV5-1 and TRBJ2-7, the full variable domain is KAGVTQTPRYLIKTRGQQVTLSCSPISGHRSVSWYQQTPGQGLQFLFEYFSETQRNKGNFPGRFSGRQFSNSRSEMNVSTLELGDSALYLCASSLNQATSYEQYFGPGTRLTVT.

This clonotype was counted ten times or more. CDR3 sequence (DNA): TGTGCCAGCAGTTTATGGTCGGGGGGACAGGAAACAGATACGCAGTATTTT. It is translated as CASSLWSGGQETDTQYF. V usage is TRBV28 and J usage is TRBJ2-3; TRBD1 is a possible D gene (8 bases). The CDR3 spans 17 residues. Trimming removed 0 bases at V and 3 bases at J, with 16 bases between. Germline V lookup: CDR1 MDHEN, CDR2 SYDVKM.

This chain connects TRBV30 to TRBJ1-3; TRBD1 matches 7 bases. The CDR3 spans 12 residues. The V gene's germline CDR1 is GTSNPN and CDR2 SVGIG (reference sequence). Trimming at V came to 4 bases and at J to 8 bases, leaving 5 bases not matched to a gene. Here the CDR3 reads CAWTGGSDTIYF. The CDR3 DNA reads as TGTGCCTGGACAGGGGGTTCGGACACCATATATTTT.

This clonotype was seen at least ten times. The chain uses TRBV2 and TRBJ2-3, with D perhaps matching TRBD1 (6 bases). This CDR3 comprises 14 residues. Trimming pared 4 bases from V and 5 bases from J, leaving 13 bases between. Germline V gives CDR1 SNHLY, CDR2 FYNNEI. DNA for the CDR3: TGTGCCAGCAGTGTTGGGGGCGCGGGAGATACGCAGTATTTT. It yields the protein CASSVGGAGDTQYF.

This chain joins TRBV24-1 and TRBJ1-2; TRBD1 matches at 7 bases. V lost 4 bases and J lost 6; bases outside the gene matches: 4. Germline V gives CDR1 KGHDR, CDR2 SFDVKD. The CDR3 is 13 residues long. CDR3 coding DNA: TGTGCCACCAGTGAGGGGACAGCCGATGGCTACACCTTC. It encodes CATSEGTADGYTF.

V and J are TRBV5-6 and TRBJ1-6; D possibly corresponds to TRBD1 (5 bases). The germline CDR1 and CDR2 sequences are SGHDT and YYEEEE. This CDR3 contains 14 residues. V was trimmed by 4 bases and J by 10 bases, leaving 15 bases between them. This CDR3 reads CASSPRDLTSPLHF. The CDR3 bases are TGTGCCAGCAGCCCCCGGGACCTGACATCACCCCTCCACTTT.

The chain carries TRBV4-2 and TRBJ1-5; 7 bases map to TRBD1. CDR3 size: 17 residues. Trimming cost V 4 bases and J 0 bases; bases outside gene matches: 9. The germline gives CDR1 LGHNA, CDR2 YNFKEQ. CDR3 residues: CASSPGQAPYSNQPQHF. The CDR3 region has the DNA TGTGCCAGCAGCCCCGGACAGGCCCCCTATAGCAATCAGCCCCAGCATTTT.

This clonotype was counted between two and nine times. The chain is built from TRBV11-2 and TRBJ2-6, with D possibly TRBD1 on 5 matching bases. Trimming pared 4 bases from V and 0 bases from J, leaving 16 bases between. The CDR3 runs 18 residues. Germline values: CDR1 SGHAT, CDR2 FQNNGV. In DNA, the CDR3 is TGTGCCAGCAGCTCCCCCAGGGCAGGCGCCTCTGGGGCCAACGTCCTGACTTTC. Its translation: CASSSPRAGASGANVLTF.